These 21 T cell receptor beta chains share one sample of origin, sequenced in a study of T cell repertoires in cytomegalovirus infection. TCRdb reanalysed the reads using MiXCR and keeps one entry per CDR3 protein. Among fewer than 250,000 distinct CDR3 sequences listed, roughly 12% were seen once. The sample taken for sequencing was PBMCs. The origin of the receptors is a human donor in good health (CMV status not recorded). Some clones in this sample may be carry-over from other donors' samples.

This clonotype showed up many times. The chain joins TRBV7-9 to TRBJ1-4; D is uncertain. The CDR3 is 13 amino acids. Deletions cut 5 bases from V and 3 bases from J, with 7 bases between. Looked up from germline, CDR1 is SEHNR and CDR2 is FQNEAQ (reference sequence). DNA for the CDR3: TGTGCCAGCAGCCCCTATGCTAATGAAAAACTGTTTTTT. The encoded protein is CASSPYANEKLFF.

This clonotype has more than one count but fewer than ten. V gene TRBV6-5 combines with J gene TRBJ1-1; no firm D call. Germline V CDR1 and CDR2: MNHEY, SVGAGI. Trimming left V 2 bases short and J 2 bases short, with 15 bases between. This CDR3 comprises 16 residues. CDR3 sequence: CASSYQGALLNTEAFF. Written as DNA, the CDR3 is TGTGCCAGCAGTTACCAAGGCGCCTTACTTAACACTGAAGCTTTCTTT.

This clonotype was detected many times. The rearrangement joins TRBV19 to TRBJ1-2, with D possibly being TRBD1 (5 bases). The V and J ends lost 0 bases and 1 base respectively, with 6 bases between them. Germline lookup yields CDR1 LNHDA and CDR2 SQIVND (reference sequence). The CDR3 runs to 14 residues. The CDR3, as DNA: TGTGCCAGTAGTATAGAAGACAGTAACTATGGCTACACCTTC. This translates into CASSIEDSNYGYTF.

This clonotype was found many times. The gene calls are TRBV7-2 and TRBJ1-5, with D hard to call. Trimming left V 4 bases short and J 3 bases short, with 4 bases between. CDR3 size: 12 residues. Germline V gene data show CDR1 as SGHTA and CDR2 as FQGNSA. The CDR3 DNA reads as TGTGCCAGCAGCTCCAACAATCAGCCCCAGCATTTT. This codes for CASSSNNQPQHF.

This clonotype was counted many times. The V call is TRBV7-2, the J call TRBJ1-2; no definite D call. Trimming took 3 bases from V and 1 from J, leaving 9 bases between them. CDR1 is SGHTA and CDR2 is FQGNSA in the germline V gene. This CDR3 comprises 14 residues. DNA of the CDR3: TGTGCCAGCAGCTTGGAGGTGGTTAACTATGGCTACACCTTC. This encodes CASSLEVVNYGYTF.

This clonotype was picked up many times. The chain links TRBV7-2 to TRBJ2-5; 9 positions match TRBD2. Germline V lookup: CDR1 SGHTA, CDR2 FQGNSA. The CDR3 is 14 amino acids. V lost 6 bases to trimming and J lost 5 bases; unmatched junction nucleotides: 7. Written as DNA, the CDR3 is TGTGCCAGCAGATGGCGGGGGGGCCCGGAGACCCAGTACTTC. Translation gives CASRWRGGPETQYF. The whole variable domain, filled in from reference TRBV7-2 and TRBJ2-5, reads GAGVSQSPSNKVTEKGKDVELRCDPISGHTALYWYRQSLGQGLEFLIYFQGNSAPDKSGLPSDRFSAERTGGSVSTLTIQRTQQEDSAVYLCASRWRGGPETQYFGPGTRLLVL.

This sequence joins TRBV29-1 and TRBJ2-1; no firm D call. CDR1 SQVTM and CDR2 ANQGSEA come from the germline V gene. The CDR3 has 14 residues. Trimming took 0 bases from V and 3 from J, leaving 9 bases between them. CDR3 region: CSVEDPTLYNEQFF. In nucleotides, the CDR3 is TGCAGCGTTGAAGATCCCACCCTCTACAATGAGCAGTTCTTC.

A few counts support this clonotype. The chain couples TRBV7-3 to TRBJ2-1; 10 bases align to TRBD2. After removal of 5 bases from V and 7 bases from J, the junction contained 20 bases not matched to a gene. The germline gives CDR1 SGHTA, CDR2 FQGTGA. This CDR3 region has 19 residues. CDR3 bases: TGTGCCAGCAGCCTCCGGGATCTAAGGGGGCTAGCGGGAGAGAATGAGCAGTTCTTC. It codes for CASSLRDLRGLAGENEQFF.

The gene calls are TRBV19 and TRBJ2-3; tentative D call: TRBD1 (5 bases). Trimming left V 3 bases short and J 10 bases short, with 14 bases between. CDR3 length: 13 residues. CDR1 LNHDA and CDR2 SQIVND come from the germline V gene (reference sequence). The DNA for the CDR3 is TGTGCCAGTAGTATCGGCCCCGAACAGGCGCAGTATTTT. Translating gives CASSIGPEQAQYF.

This clonotype was found many times. The J gene is TRBJ1-1, the V gene TRBV5-6; D not resolved. The V gene's germline CDR1 is SGHDT and CDR2 YYEEEE. V was trimmed by 1 base and J by 4 bases, leaving 14 bases between them. There are 15 residues in the CDR3. The DNA of the CDR3 is TGTGCCAGCAGCTTGTTATCTGCATCGGGCACTGAAGCTTTCTTT. Translation: CASSLLSASGTEAFF.

This clonotype has ten or more counts. This chain uses TRBV7-2 with TRBJ2-1; a possible D gene is TRBD1 (5 bases). The germline V gene has CDR1 SGHTA and CDR2 FQGNSA. The ends were cut back, 3 bases at V and 4 bases at J, with 7 bases in the middle. CDR3 length equals 13 residues. The CDR3 sequence is CASSFDSYNEQFF. In nucleotides, the CDR3 is TGTGCCAGCAGCTTTGACAGTTACAATGAGCAGTTCTTC.

The chain links TRBV30 to TRBJ1-2; D is unresolved. CDR1 and CDR2 (germline): GTSNPN, SVGIG (reference sequence). Trimming removed 1 base from V and 4 bases from J, with 10 bases in between. The CDR3 totals 13 residues. DNA for the CDR3: TGTGCCTGGAGTGGAGGGATATCCTATGGCTACACCTTC. It is translated as CAWSGGISYGYTF.

The CDR3 nucleotides are TGCAGTCTACTGGAGGCCCGAGATACGCAGTATTTT. Encoded protein: CSLLEARDTQYF. This chain links TRBV20-1 with TRBJ2-3; possible D gene TRBD2, 5 bases. The CDR3 contains 12 residues. CDR1 and CDR2 (germline): DFQATT, SNEGSKA (reference sequence). V was trimmed by 8 bases and J by 5 bases, leaving 14 bases between them.

This clonotype was detected only a few times. This sequence joins TRBV12-3 or TRBV12-4 and TRBJ1-2, with 7 bases that match TRBD1. The V gene end was trimmed by 5 bases and the J gene end by 6 bases; junction bases not matched to a gene: 15. The CDR3 length is 16 residues. CDR3 sequence: CASSINWGRQGDGYTF. Here the CDR3 DNA reads TGTGCCAGCAGTATTAACTGGGGCAGACAGGGTGATGGCTACACCTTC.

This clonotype was seen repeatedly, ten times or more. V is TRBV10-3 and J is TRBJ2-7; 7 bases line up with TRBD1. The CDR3 is 14 amino acids. V lost 5 bases, J lost 6 bases, and 10 bases stayed unmatched. CDR1 and CDR2 (germline): ENHRY, SYGVKD. The CDR3 nucleotides are TGTGCCATCAGTAGACAGGGAGAAGGAGCCGAGCAGTACTTC. Translating gives CAISRQGEGAEQYF.

The J gene is TRBJ2-1, the V gene TRBV5-1, with TRBD2 matching 7 bases. The CDR3 has 14 amino acids. Germline-derived CDR1 and CDR2 are SGHRS and YFSETQ. The junction had 3 bases not matched to a gene; V was cut back by 1 base and J by 5 bases. The CDR3 loop reads CASSLRGEDNEQFF. The CDR3 bases are TGCGCCAGCAGCTTGCGGGGGGAGGACAATGAGCAGTTCTTC.

This clonotype was detected ten times or more. This chain joins TRBV29-1 and TRBJ2-5; D perhaps matches TRBD1 (5 bases). Germline lookup yields CDR1 SQVTM and CDR2 ANQGSEA. This CDR3 is 11 amino acids long. The CDR3 protein is CSGALEETQYF. The CDR3 DNA reads as TGCAGTGGGGCCCTAGAAGAGACCCAGTACTTC.

This clonotype came up many times. The chain recombines TRBV12-3 or TRBV12-4 with TRBJ2-2, with D hard to call. Trimming cost V 5 bases and J 7 bases, with 14 bases left between them. This CDR3 contains 14 residues. This chain's CDR3 is CASSPSLGVGELFF. As DNA, the CDR3 is TGTGCCAGCAGTCCCTCCCTTGGGGTCGGGGAGCTGTTTTTT.

This clonotype was observed at least ten times. The CDR3 sequence is CASSQTGNTIYF. The CDR3 coding sequence is TGTGCCAGCAGCCAAACTGGAAACACCATATATTTT. V is TRBV7-2 and J is TRBJ1-3; D is undetermined. The CDR3 extends over 12 amino acids. The germline V gene has CDR1 SGHTA and CDR2 FQGNSA. The germline V and J ends were trimmed by 5 bases and 2 bases, with 4 bases remaining between them. The variable domain in full, completed from reference TRBV7-2 and TRBJ1-3, reads GAGVSQSPSNKVTEKGKDVELRCDPISGHTALYWYRQSLGQGLEFLIYFQGNSAPDKSGLPSDRFSAERTGGSVSTLTIQRTQQEDSAVYLCASSQTGNTIYFGEGSWLTVV.

The rearrangement uses TRBV24-1 and TRBJ2-5, with D possibly TRBD1 on 6 matching bases. The CDR3 is 16 amino acids. Trimming left V 3 bases short and J 1 base short, with 14 bases between. Germline V gene sequence: CDR1 KGHDR, CDR2 SFDVKD. Written as DNA, the CDR3 is TGTGCCACCAGTGATCGCAGGGGCTTTCCCCAAGAGACCCAGTACTTC. It encodes CATSDRRGFPQETQYF.

This clonotype came up many times. The chain has TRBV7-2 and TRBJ1-1; tentatively, D is TRBD1 (5 bases). CDR3 size: 12 residues. Trimming took off 1 base at V and 11 bases at J, with 11 bases between the two ends. CDR1 SGHTA and CDR2 FQGNSA come from the germline V gene. CDR3 in amino acids: CASSLDTGLAFF. The CDR3 DNA is TGTGCCAGCAGCTTAGATACGGGGCTGGCTTTCTTT.